This entry lists 24 T cell receptor beta chains sequenced from one sample in a study of blood T cell repertoires in COVID-19. Sequencing was performed with immunoSEQ multiplex PCR; in TCRdb, only in-frame clones are kept and a portion is missing. The sample holds some 96,000 clones, approximately 87% seen once. The sample taken for sequencing was peripheral blood. The receptors here all came from a human donor in a cohort sampled during active COVID-19.

In this sample, this clone turned up once. The rearrangement links TRBV7-2 to TRBJ1-2; no firm D call. CDR3 length equals 14 residues. The V end lost 3 bases, the J end lost 0 bases, and 8 bases lay between the germline ends. Germline assignment: CDR1 SGHTA and CDR2 FQGNSA. CDR3 sequence: CASSFTTTNYGYTF. The CDR3 DNA reads TGTGCCAGCAGCTTCACGACAACTAACTATGGCTACACCTTC.

V usage is TRBV14 and J usage is TRBJ2-2, with D possibly TRBD2 on 5 matching bases. V was trimmed by 1 base and J by 3 bases, leaving 12 bases between them. This CDR3 contains 16 residues. Germline V gives CDR1 SGHDN, CDR2 FVKESK. In DNA, the CDR3 is TGTGCCAGCAGCCAAGGTCTAGCAGAGGACACCGGGGAGCTGTTTTTT. Its translation: CASSQGLAEDTGELFF.

V and J are TRBV30 and TRBJ1-2, with D tentatively TRBD1 (5 bases). This CDR3 contains 12 residues. The V gene's germline CDR1 is GTSNPN and CDR2 SVGIG (reference sequence). Trimming left V 4 bases short and J 7 bases short, with 13 bases between. The CDR3 region is CAWKGEIGGYTF. The DNA of the CDR3 is TGTGCCTGGAAAGGGGAAATTGGTGGCTACACCTTC.

The chain is built from TRBV5-4 and TRBJ2-5; TRBD1 matches at 7 bases. The CDR3 contains 16 residues. CDR1 SGHNT and CDR2 YYREEE come from the germline V gene (reference sequence). The J segment lost 4 bases and the V segment lost 2 bases, leaving 11 bases of the junction unmatched. This CDR3 reads CASSFRTGIRGETQYF. The CDR3 DNA is TGTGCCAGCAGCTTTCGGACAGGAATTAGGGGAGAGACCCAGTACTTC.

This rearrangement joins TRBV6-1 to TRBJ1-3; 8 nucleotides match TRBD1. The CDR3 extends over 17 amino acids. V was pared by 3 bases and J by 0 bases, with 7 bases of the junction left unmatched. The germline CDR1 and CDR2 sequences are MNHNS and SASEGT. Here the CDR3 DNA reads TGTGCCAGCAGTGACCCAGGGGGCCGTGACTCTGGAAACACCATATATTTT. Translated: CASSDPGGRDSGNTIYF.

This clone showed up many times. The rearrangement uses TRBV7-9 and TRBJ2-2, with 14 bases identical to TRBD2. CDR3 length equals 17 residues. The V and J ends lost 4 bases and 2 bases, in that order; junction bases with no gene match: 3. Germline lookup yields CDR1 SEHNR and CDR2 FQNEAQ (reference sequence). Written as DNA, the CDR3 is TGTGCCAGCAGCTCCGGACTAGCGGGGGGAAACACCGGGGAGCTGTTTTTT. As protein: CASSSGLAGGNTGELFF.

This chain uses TRBV6-5 with TRBJ2-1; unclear D gene. V lost 8 bases to trimming and J lost 8 bases, with 10 bases between them. CDR3 length: 11 amino acids. The germline CDR1 and CDR2 sequences are MNHEY and SVGAGI. Here the CDR3 DNA reads TGTGCCAGCCTTCGGGTCCATGAGCAGTTCTTC. Amino acids: CASLRVHEQFF.

The chain employs TRBV30 and TRBJ1-3, with D possibly being TRBD1 (5 bases). Germline V gene sequence: CDR1 GTSNPN, CDR2 SVGIG (reference sequence). V was pared by 0 bases and J by 4 bases, with 10 bases between. The CDR3 contains 14 residues. CDR3 residues: CAWSVSGGGNTIYF. The CDR3 coding sequence is TGTGCCTGGAGTGTATCGGGGGGAGGAAACACCATATATTTT. Drawing the rest from reference TRBV30 and TRBJ1-3, the complete variable domain is SQTIHQWPATLVQPVGSPLSLECTVEGTSNPNLYWYRQAAGRGLQLLFYSVGIGQISSEVPQNLSASRPQDRQFILSSKKLLLSDSGFYLCAWSVSGGGNTIYFGEGSWLTVV.

The V gene is TRBV20-1, the J gene TRBJ2-3; maybe TRBD2 (5 bases). CDR3 length: 11 amino acids. V dropped 6 bases and J dropped 15 bases, with 19 bases sitting between them. CDR1 and CDR2 (germline): DFQATT, SNEGSKA (reference sequence). The CDR3: CSASTMPLEYF. The CDR3 nucleotides read TGCAGTGCGTCGACTATGCCTCTCGAATATTTT.

CDR3 sequence (DNA): TGTGCCAGCATTCCACAATCAAGAAGCTACGAGCAGTACTTC. As protein: CASIPQSRSYEQYF. The chain joins TRBV6-5 to TRBJ2-7; D is uncertain. The germline V gene has CDR1 MNHEY and CDR2 SVGAGI. V lost 7 bases and J lost 3, with 16 bases in between. The CDR3 sequence is 14 residues long.

The CDR3 region is CASSPPGTGHNEQFF. CDR3 nucleotide sequence: TGTGCCAGCTCACCACCAGGGACAGGGCACAATGAGCAGTTCTTC. The chain employs TRBV18 and TRBJ2-1; 9 bases are a match to TRBD1. Germline V gene data show CDR1 as KGHSH and CDR2 as LQKENI. Trimming removed 0 bases from V and 5 bases from J; junction bases left unmatched: 2. This CDR3 has 15 residues.

The V call is TRBV5-1, the J call TRBJ1-6; 10 bases line up with TRBD1. Germline assignment: CDR1 SGHRS and CDR2 YFSETQ. V gave up 3 bases and J gave up 8 bases; unmatched junction bases: 5. The CDR3 has 15 amino acids. The CDR3 DNA is TGCGCCAGCAGCTCCGGACAGGGGGTACATTCACCCCTCCACTTT. Translated, it gives CASSSGQGVHSPLHF.

J is TRBJ1-4 and V is TRBV7-9; D possibly corresponds to TRBD1 (6 bases). The V gene lost 5 bases and the J gene lost 8 bases, with 15 bases spanning the gap. Per the germline V gene, CDR1 is SEHNR and CDR2 is FQNEAQ (reference sequence). The CDR3 runs 14 residues. The CDR3 protein is CASSPLGGWEKLFF. In DNA form, the CDR3 reads TGTGCCAGCAGCCCTCTTGGGGGCTGGGAAAAACTGTTTTTT.

This sequence joins TRBV5-1 and TRBJ2-1; possible D gene TRBD1, 5 bases. The germline V and J ends were trimmed by 3 bases and 6 bases, with 19 bases remaining between them. The germline V gene encodes CDR1 SGHRS and CDR2 YFSETQ. CDR3 size: 16 residues. DNA for the CDR3: TGCGCCAGCAGCTACTTATCAGGGAAACCCATCAATGAGCAGTTCTTC. Its protein product is CASSYLSGKPINEQFF.

The chain combines TRBV5-6 with TRBJ2-2; TRBD1 is a possible D gene (6 bases). This CDR3 spans 16 amino acids. Germline V lookup: CDR1 SGHDT, CDR2 YYEEEE. V was clipped by 0 bases and J by 2 bases, with 11 bases between them. CDR3: CASSLDLGANTGELFF. CDR3 nucleotides: TGTGCCAGCAGCTTGGATTTGGGGGCTAACACCGGGGAGCTGTTTTTT.

J is TRBJ1-3 and V is TRBV11-2; TRBD1 is a possible D gene (5 bases). This CDR3 has 17 amino acids. The V and J ends lost 1 base and 4 bases respectively, with 17 bases between them. Germline CDR1 and CDR2: SGHAT and FQNNGV. CDR3: CASSLVTTVLRGNTIYF. The DNA of the CDR3 is TGTGCCAGCAGCTTAGTCACGACAGTTTTGCGCGGAAACACCATATATTTT.

CDR3 in DNA: TGTGCCAGTAGTATAGGGGCTAGCGGGATCTACGAGCAGTACTTC. Amino acid sequence: CASSIGASGIYEQYF. V is TRBV19 and J is TRBJ2-7, with TRBD2 matching 9 bases. CDR1 LNHDA and CDR2 SQIVND come from the germline V gene (reference sequence). This CDR3 contains 15 residues. V gave up 1 base and J gave up 3 bases; unmatched junction bases: 4.

This chain joins TRBV9 and TRBJ1-1; unclear D gene. CDR3 length: 14 amino acids. CDR1 is SGDLS, CDR2 YYNGEE, per germline. Trimming pared 4 bases from V and 5 bases from J, leaving 15 bases between. The CDR3 nucleotides are TGTGCCAGCAGCCCCGCAACCGGGGAAACTGAAGCTTTCTTT. Its translation is CASSPATGETEAFF.

The chain carries TRBV5-1 and TRBJ1-1; D remains ambiguous. The V end was cut by 1 base, the J end by 1 base, with 8 bases between. The CDR3 is made up of 14 amino acids. Germline V gene lookup returns CDR1 SGHRS and CDR2 YFSETQ. The CDR3 DNA reads TGCGCCAGCAGCTTGTTCCAGCGGAACACTGAAGCTTTCTTT. Translating gives CASSLFQRNTEAFF.

Remarks on this clone: One junction end does not reproduce the germline sequence, and a read error may be involved. V usage is TRBV25-1 and J usage is TRBJ2-2; 10 bases are a match to TRBD1. The CDR3 is made up of 17 amino acids. Germline V gene sequence: CDR1 MGHDK, CDR2 SYGVNS. For the CDR3, the DNA is TGTGCCAGCAGTGAATTCGGGGGACAGGGGACCACCAGGGAGCTGTTTTTT. Translation gives CASSEFGGQGTTRELFF.

V and J are TRBV29-1 and TRBJ2-2; 8 bases are a match to TRBD2. The CDR3 contains 14 residues. In germline, CDR1 is SQVTM, CDR2 ANQGSEA. V was pared by 6 bases and J by 3 bases, with 6 bases of the junction left unmatched. CDR3 amino acids: CSVGSGGYTGELFF. DNA for the CDR3: TGCAGCGTAGGAAGCGGGGGCTACACCGGGGAGCTGTTTTTT.

This clone was counted only a few times. CDR3 coding DNA: TGTGCCAGCAGCGTAACAGGGTTCACAGATACGCAGTATTTT. It specifies CASSVTGFTDTQYF. The chain uses TRBV9 and TRBJ2-3, with D possibly being TRBD1 (6 bases). Germline V gene data show CDR1 as SGDLS and CDR2 as YYNGEE. Trimming removed 1 base at V and 2 bases at J, with 8 bases between. The CDR3 is 14 residues long.

The V and J genes are TRBV4-3 and TRBJ2-2; D unresolved. Germline loops: CDR1 LGHNA, CDR2 YSLEER. Trimming shortened V by 1 base and J by 1 base, and 13 bases separated the two germline ends. The CDR3 runs to 17 residues. The DNA for the CDR3 is TGCGCCAGCAGCCAAGCCCCGGCAGGCAGGAACACCGGGGAGCTGTTTTTT. This encodes CASSQAPAGRNTGELFF.

The V and J genes are TRBV18 and TRBJ2-7; TRBD2 matches 9 bases. Unmatched junction bases numbered 5, after V lost 1 base and J lost 1 base. CDR3 length equals 16 residues. Germline V gene lookup returns CDR1 KGHSH and CDR2 LQKENI. The CDR3 loop is CASSPRSSGGSYEQYF. DNA for the CDR3: TGTGCCAGCTCACCACGCTCCAGCGGGGGGTCCTACGAGCAGTACTTC.